This T cell receptor (beta chain) is from a study of T cells in Graves' hyperthyroidism and ophthalmopathy. Study findings and constraints: In the blood, most expanded thyroid clonotypes above 0.001 appeared as well.

Patients counted as stable if ophthalmopathy did not develop within 18 months. Exclusion followed for patients with uncontrolled infection, other autoimmune disease, pregnancy or lactation. Diagnostic assessment was based on clinical symptoms, serum thyroxine and TRAb, thyroid ultrasound and orbital computed tomography. TCR beta CDR3 region amplification was performed from RNA transcripts. A set of HTBI primers served as the primers for a first-round RT-PCR of the TCR CDR3. TCRdb re-called the multiplex PCR reads through MiXCR, storing one row per CDR3 protein. The data contain more than 500,000 distinct CDR3 sequences, around 15% of them seen just once; the ten biggest clones take up approximately 3.9%. Points on this clonotype: Its antigen is unidentified.

The germline V gene has CDR1 MNHEY and CDR2 SMNVEV (reference sequence). The ends were cut back, 1 base at V and 0 bases at J, with 10 bases in the middle. The CDR3 runs 16 residues. The sequencing input was blood. The sequence derives from a woman aged 25 to 39 with Graves' hyperthyroidism. The genes are TRBV27 and TRBJ2-1; D may be TRBD2 (5 bases). Written as DNA, the CDR3 is TGTGCCAGCAGTTTATTTCTGGGGAGCTCCTACAATGAGCAGTTCTTC. Its protein is CASSLFLGSSYNEQFF.